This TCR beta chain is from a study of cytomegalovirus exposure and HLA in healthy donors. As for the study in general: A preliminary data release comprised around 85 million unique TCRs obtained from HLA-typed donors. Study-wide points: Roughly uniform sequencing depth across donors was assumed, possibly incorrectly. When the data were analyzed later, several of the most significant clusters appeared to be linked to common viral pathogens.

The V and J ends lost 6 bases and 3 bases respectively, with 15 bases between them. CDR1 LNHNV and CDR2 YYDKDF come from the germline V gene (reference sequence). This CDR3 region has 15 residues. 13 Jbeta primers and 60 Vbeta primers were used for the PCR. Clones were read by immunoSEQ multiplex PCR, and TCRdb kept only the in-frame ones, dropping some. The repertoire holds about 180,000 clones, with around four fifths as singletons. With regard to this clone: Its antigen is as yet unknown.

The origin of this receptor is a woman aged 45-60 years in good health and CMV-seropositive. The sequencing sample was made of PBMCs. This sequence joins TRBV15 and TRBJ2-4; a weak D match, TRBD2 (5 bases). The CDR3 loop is CATRKEGSGKNIQYF. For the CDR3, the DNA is TGTGCCACCAGAAAAGAGGGATCGGGCAAAAACATTCAGTACTTC.